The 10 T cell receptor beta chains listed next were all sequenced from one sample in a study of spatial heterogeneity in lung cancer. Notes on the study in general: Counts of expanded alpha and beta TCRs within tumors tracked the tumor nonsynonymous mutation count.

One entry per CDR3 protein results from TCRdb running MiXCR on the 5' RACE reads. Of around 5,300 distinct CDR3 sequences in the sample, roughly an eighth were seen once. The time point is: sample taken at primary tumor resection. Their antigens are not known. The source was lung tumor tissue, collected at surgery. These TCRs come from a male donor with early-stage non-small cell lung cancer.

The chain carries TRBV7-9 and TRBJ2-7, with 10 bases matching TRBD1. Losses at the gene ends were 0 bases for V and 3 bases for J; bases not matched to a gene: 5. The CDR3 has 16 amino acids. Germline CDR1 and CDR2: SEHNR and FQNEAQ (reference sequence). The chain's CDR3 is CASSLAPTGGVYEQYF. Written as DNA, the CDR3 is TGTGCCAGCAGCTTAGCACCGACAGGGGGCGTCTACGAGCAGTACTTC.

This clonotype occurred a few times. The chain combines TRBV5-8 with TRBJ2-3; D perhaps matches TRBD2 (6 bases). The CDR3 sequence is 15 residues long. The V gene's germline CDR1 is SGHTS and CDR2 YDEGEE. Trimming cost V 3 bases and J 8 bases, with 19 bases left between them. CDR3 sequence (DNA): TGTGCCAGCAGCTCGTGGGACTCCCGCACACCTACGCAGTATTTT. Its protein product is CASSSWDSRTPTQYF.

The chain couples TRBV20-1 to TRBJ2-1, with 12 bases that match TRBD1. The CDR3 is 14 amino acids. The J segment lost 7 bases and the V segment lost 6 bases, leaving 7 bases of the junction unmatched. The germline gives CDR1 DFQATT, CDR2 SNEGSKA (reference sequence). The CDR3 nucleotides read TGCAGTGCGCCCGGGACAGGGGGCTTGAATGAGCAGTTCTTC. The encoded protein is CSAPGTGGLNEQFF.

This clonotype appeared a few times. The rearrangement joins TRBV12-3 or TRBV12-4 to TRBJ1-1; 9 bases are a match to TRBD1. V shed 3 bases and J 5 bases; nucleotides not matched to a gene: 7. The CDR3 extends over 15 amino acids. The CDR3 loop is CASSFPQGALTEAFF. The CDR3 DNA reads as TGTGCCAGCAGTTTTCCACAGGGGGCGCTTACTGAAGCTTTCTTT.

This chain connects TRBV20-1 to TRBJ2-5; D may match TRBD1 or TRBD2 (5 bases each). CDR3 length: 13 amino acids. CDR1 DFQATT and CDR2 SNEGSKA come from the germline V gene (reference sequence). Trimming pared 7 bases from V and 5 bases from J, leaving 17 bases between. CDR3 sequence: CSVPGLGSETQYF. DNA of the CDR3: TGCAGTGTCCCGGGGCTTGGAAGTGAGACCCAGTACTTC.

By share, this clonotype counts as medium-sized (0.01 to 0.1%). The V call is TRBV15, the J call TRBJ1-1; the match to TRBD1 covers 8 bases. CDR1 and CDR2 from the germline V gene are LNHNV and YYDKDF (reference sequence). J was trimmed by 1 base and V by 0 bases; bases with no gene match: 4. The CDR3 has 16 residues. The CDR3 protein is CATSRDVGQGNTEAFF. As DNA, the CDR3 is TGTGCCACCAGCAGAGATGTTGGACAGGGGAACACTGAAGCTTTCTTT.

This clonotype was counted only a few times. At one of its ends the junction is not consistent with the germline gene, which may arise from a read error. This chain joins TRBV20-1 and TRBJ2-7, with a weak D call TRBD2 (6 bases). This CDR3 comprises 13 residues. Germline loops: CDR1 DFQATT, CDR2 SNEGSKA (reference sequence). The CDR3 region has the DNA TGTTCGGTTTGGGGAGGCCAAACCTACGAGCAGTACTTC. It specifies CSVWGGQTYEQYF.

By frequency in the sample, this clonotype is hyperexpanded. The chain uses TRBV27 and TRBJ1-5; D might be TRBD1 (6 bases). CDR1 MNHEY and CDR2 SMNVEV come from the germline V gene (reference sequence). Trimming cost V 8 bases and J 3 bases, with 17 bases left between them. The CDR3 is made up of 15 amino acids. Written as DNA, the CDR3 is TGTGCCAGCGGATTACAGGGTACCGCCAATCAGCCCCAGCATTTT. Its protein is CASGLQGTANQPQHF.

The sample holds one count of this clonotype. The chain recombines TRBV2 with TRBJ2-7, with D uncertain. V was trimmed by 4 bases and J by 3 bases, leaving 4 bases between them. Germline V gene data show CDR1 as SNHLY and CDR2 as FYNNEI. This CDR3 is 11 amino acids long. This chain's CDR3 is CASSAGYEQYF. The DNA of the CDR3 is TGTGCCAGCAGTGCAGGCTACGAGCAGTACTTC. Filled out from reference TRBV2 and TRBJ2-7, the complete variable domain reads EPEVTQTPSHQVTQMGQEVILRCVPISNHLYFYWYRQILGQKVEFLVSFYNNEISEKSEIFDDQFSVERPDGSNFTLKIRSTKLEDSAMYFCASSAGYEQYFGPGTRLTVT.

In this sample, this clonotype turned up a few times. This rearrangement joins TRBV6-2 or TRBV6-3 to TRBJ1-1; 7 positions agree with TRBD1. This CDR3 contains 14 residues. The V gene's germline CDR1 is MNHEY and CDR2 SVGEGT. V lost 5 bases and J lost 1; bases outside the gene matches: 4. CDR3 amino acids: CASSHRTGNTEAFF. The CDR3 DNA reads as TGTGCCAGCAGTCACCGGACAGGGAACACTGAAGCTTTCTTT.